The next 5 T cell receptor beta chains were all read from a single sample in a study of blood T cell repertoires in COVID-19. Generated by immunoSEQ multiplex PCR, the TCRdb table keeps only in-frame clones and is missing some. The sample includes 40,000 to 65,000 clones, approximately 82% of them seen just once. Material: peripheral blood. These receptors were obtained from a human donor in a cohort sampled during active COVID-19.

The V call is TRBV28, the J call TRBJ2-1; TRBD2 is a possible D gene (6 bases). Germline-derived CDR1 and CDR2 are MDHEN and SYDVKM. The CDR3 is 16 residues long. Trimming removed 7 bases at V and 9 bases at J, with 25 bases between. Here the CDR3 DNA reads TGTGCCAGCAACCGGCAGTCCGGGAGTGCCATGGGTGAGCAGTTCTTC. Translation: CASNRQSGSAMGEQFF. Full variable domain (rest looked up from reference TRBV28 and TRBJ2-1): DVKVTQSSRYLVKRTGEKVFLECVQDMDHENMFWYRQDPGLGLRLIYFSYDVKMKEKGDIPEGYSVSREKKERFSLILESASTNQTSMYLCASNRQSGSAMGEQFFGPGTRLTVL.

The V and J genes are TRBV6-5 and TRBJ2-7; D may be TRBD1 (6 bases). From germline, CDR1 is MNHEY and CDR2 SVGAGI. V shed 8 bases and J shed 3 bases, with 11 bases lying between them. This CDR3 has 12 residues. The CDR3 sequence is CASHKGDYEQYF. CDR3 coding DNA: TGTGCCAGCCACAAGGGGGACTACGAGCAGTACTTC.

The chain employs TRBV6-5 and TRBJ1-1, with D possibly matching TRBD1 (5 bases). The CDR3 totals 13 residues. CDR1 is MNHEY, CDR2 SVGAGI, per germline. Trimming removed 2 bases at V and 11 bases at J, with 15 bases between. The CDR3 DNA follows: TGTGCCAGCAGTTACGGGGCGGTTCAGGACGCTTTCTTT. Its translation: CASSYGAVQDAFF.

The genes are TRBV5-5 and TRBJ2-1; TRBD1 might be the D (5 bases). The CDR3 totals 14 residues. Germline CDR1 reads SGHKS; CDR2 reads YYEKEE (reference sequence). V lost 6 bases to trimming and J lost 5 bases, with 15 bases between them. The DNA of the CDR3 is TGTGCCAGCATCCCGACGCTGGGGCACAATGAGCAGTTCTTC. It codes for CASIPTLGHNEQFF.

This clone has just a few counts. V gene TRBV7-9 combines with J gene TRBJ1-1; possibly TRBD1 for D (6 bases). This CDR3 spans 14 amino acids. V lost 5 bases to trimming and J lost 11 bases, with 21 bases between them. Germline V gene lookup returns CDR1 SEHNR and CDR2 FQNEAQ (reference sequence). CDR3 in amino acids: CASSKDPKGGDAFF. The CDR3 DNA follows: TGTGCCAGCAGCAAAGACCCTAAAGGGGGAGATGCTTTCTTT.